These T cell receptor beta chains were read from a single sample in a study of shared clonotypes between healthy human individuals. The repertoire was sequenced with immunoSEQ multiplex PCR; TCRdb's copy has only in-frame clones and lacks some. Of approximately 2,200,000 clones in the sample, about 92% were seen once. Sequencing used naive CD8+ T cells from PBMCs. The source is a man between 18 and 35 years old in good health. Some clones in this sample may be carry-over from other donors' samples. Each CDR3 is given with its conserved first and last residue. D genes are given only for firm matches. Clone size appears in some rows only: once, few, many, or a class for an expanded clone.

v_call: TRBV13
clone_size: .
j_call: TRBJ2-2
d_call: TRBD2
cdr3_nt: TGTGCCAGCAGCCACGGGACTAGCGGGACCGGGGAGCTGTTTTTT
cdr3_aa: CASSHGTSGTGELFF

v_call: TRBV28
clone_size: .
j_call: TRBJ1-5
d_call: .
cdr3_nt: TGTGCCAGCAGTTCGACAGAGGGTTCGGGCAATCAGCCCCAGCATTTT
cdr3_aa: CASSSTEGSGNQPQHF

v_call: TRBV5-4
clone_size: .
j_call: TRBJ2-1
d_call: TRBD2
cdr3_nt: TGTGCCAGCAGCTTTCTTGATGGCGGGAGTAACAATGAGCAGTTCTTC
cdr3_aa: CASSFLDGGSNNEQFF

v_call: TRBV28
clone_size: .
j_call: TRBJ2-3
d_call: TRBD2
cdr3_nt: TGTGCCAGCAGTTTAACGCGGGAGATTGCAGATACGCAGTATTTT
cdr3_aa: CASSLTREIADTQYF

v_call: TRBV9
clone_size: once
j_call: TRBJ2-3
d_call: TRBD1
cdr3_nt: TGTGCCAGCAGCGTAGGTGGACAGGACACAGATACGCAGTATTTT
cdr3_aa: CASSVGGQDTDTQYF

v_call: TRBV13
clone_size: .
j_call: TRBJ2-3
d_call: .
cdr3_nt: TGTGCCAGCAGCTCTTGGGACCGAGCAGATACGCAGTATTTT
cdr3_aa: CASSSWDRADTQYF

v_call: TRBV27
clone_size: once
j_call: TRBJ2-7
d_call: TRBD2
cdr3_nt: TGTGCCAGCAGTAGCGGGGCCTCCTACGAGCAGTACTTC
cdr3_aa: CASSSGASYEQYF

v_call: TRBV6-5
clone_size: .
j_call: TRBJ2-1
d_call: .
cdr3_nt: TGTGCCAGCAGCCCCTCCGGGAAGGTCAATGAGCAGTTCTTC
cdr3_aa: CASSPSGKVNEQFF

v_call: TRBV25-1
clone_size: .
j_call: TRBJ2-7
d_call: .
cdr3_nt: TGTGCCAGCAGTGGGGGGTATTTC
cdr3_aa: CASSGGYF

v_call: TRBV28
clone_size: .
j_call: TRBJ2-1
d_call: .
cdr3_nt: TGTGCCATCAGAAGGCCGTCGGGTGAGCAGTTCTTC
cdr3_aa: CAIRRPSGEQFF

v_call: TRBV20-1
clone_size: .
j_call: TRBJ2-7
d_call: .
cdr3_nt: TGCAGTGGGTGGGAGGACTACGAGCAGTACTTC
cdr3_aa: CSGWEDYEQYF

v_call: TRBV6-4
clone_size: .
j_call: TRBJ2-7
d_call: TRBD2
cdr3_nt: TGTGCCAGCAGTGGGGGACTAGCGGGTTCCTACGAGCAGTACTTC
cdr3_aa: CASSGGLAGSYEQYF

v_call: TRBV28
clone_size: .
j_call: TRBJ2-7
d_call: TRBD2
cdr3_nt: TGTGCCAGCAGTTCCCCCATAGGGAGGGACTACGAGCAGTACTTC
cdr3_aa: CASSSPIGRDYEQYF

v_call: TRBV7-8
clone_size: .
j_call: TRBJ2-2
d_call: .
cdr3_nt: TGTGCCAGCAGCAGGACGCAGCAGGAGGGCGGGGAGCTGTTTTTT
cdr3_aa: CASSRTQQEGGELFF

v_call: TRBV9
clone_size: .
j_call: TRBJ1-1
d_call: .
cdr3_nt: TGTGCCAGCAGAGATCCGGGAGTTGAAGCTTTCTTT
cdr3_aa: CASRDPGVEAFF

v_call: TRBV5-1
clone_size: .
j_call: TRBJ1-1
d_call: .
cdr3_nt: TGCGCCAGCAGCCCGGGGGATATGAACACTGAAGCTTTCTTT
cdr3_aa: CASSPGDMNTEAFF

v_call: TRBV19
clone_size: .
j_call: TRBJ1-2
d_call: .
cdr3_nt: TGTGCCAGTATGGGGACGACCATGGCCTATGGCTACACCTTC
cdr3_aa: CASMGTTMAYGYTF

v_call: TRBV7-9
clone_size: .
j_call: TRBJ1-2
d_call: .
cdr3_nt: TGTGCCAGCAGCTTAGGTGGCGGGGGCTTACTATATGGCTACACCTTC
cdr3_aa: CASSLGGGGLLYGYTF

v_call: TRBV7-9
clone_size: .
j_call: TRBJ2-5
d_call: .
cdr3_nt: TGTGCCAGCAGCCCATCCTGGACAGAACAAGAGACCCAGTACTTC
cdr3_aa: CASSPSWTEQETQYF

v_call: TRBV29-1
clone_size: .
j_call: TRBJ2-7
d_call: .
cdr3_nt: TGCAGCGTGTTTCAGATTGGAGAAGGAGGAAGATACGAGCAGTACTTC
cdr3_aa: CSVFQIGEGGRYEQYF

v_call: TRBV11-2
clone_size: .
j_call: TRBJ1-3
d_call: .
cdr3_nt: TGTGCCACCAACAAGGTGGGGACTGGAAACACCATATATTTT
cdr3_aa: CATNKVGTGNTIYF

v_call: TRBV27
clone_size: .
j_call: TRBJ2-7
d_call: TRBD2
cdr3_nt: TGTGCCAGCAGTTTATCCGCGGGAGTGGTATCCTACGAGCAGTACTTC
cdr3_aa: CASSLSAGVVSYEQYF

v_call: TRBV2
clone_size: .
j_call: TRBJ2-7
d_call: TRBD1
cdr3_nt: TGTGCCAGCATAAAGGGGACAGGGGCGTCCTACGAGCAGTACTTC
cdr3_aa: CASIKGTGASYEQYF

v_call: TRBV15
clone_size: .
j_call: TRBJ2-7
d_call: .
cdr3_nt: TGTGCCACCAGCAGAGATCCCGCCCGCAGGGACTACGAGCAGTACTTC
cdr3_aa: CATSRDPARRDYEQYF

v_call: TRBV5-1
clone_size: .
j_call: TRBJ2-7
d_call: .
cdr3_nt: TGCGCCAGCAGCTTGCCGGACGCTAGCTACGAGCAGTACTTC
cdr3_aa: CASSLPDASYEQYF

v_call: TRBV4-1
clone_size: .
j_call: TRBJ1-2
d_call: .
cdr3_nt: TGCGCCAGCAGCCTGTCCCGGACGGCTAACTATGGCTACACCTTC
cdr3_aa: CASSLSRTANYGYTF

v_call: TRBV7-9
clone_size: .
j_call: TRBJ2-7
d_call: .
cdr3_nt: TGTGCCAGCAGCTCTTTGGGGGCACCAGTCTACGAGCAGTACTTC
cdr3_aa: CASSSLGAPVYEQYF

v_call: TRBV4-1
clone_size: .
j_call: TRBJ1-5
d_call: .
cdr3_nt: TGCGCCAGCAGCCAAGTCGGGGGCTATAGCAATCAGCCCCAGCATTTT
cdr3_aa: CASSQVGGYSNQPQHF

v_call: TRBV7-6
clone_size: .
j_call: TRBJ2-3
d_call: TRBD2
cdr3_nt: TGTGCCAGCAGCCGGGGGACTAGCGGTAGCACAGATACGCAGTATTTT
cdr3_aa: CASSRGTSGSTDTQYF

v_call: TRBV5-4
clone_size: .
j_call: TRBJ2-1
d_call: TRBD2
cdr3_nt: TGTGCCAGCAGTTCCGCCGGGACTAGCGGGTTGGGTGAGCAGTTCTTC
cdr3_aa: CASSSAGTSGLGEQFF

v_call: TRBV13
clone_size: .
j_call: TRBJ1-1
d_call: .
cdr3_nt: TGTGCCAGCAGCTTATCCGCGGGGCTGCTGCTTCATGAAGCTTTCTTT
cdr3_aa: CASSLSAGLLLHEAFF

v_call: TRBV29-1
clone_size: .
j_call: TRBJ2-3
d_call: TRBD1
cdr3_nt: TGCAGCGTTGAAAGGTCGGACAGGGTTTCAGATACGCAGTATTTT
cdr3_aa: CSVERSDRVSDTQYF

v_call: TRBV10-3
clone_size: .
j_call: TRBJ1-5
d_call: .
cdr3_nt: TGTGCCATCAGTGATAACTGGGGGCTGGGGAGCAATCAGCCCCAGCATTTT
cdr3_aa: CAISDNWGLGSNQPQHF

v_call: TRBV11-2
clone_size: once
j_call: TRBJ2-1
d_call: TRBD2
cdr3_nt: TGTGCCAGCAGCTTAGTCGAGCGGGGGTACAATGAGCAGTTCTTC
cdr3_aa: CASSLVERGYNEQFF

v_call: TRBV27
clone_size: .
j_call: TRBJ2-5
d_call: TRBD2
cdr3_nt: TGTGCCAGCAGTGTAGGGTACGGGAGGGCCCCAGAGACCCAGTACTTC
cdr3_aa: CASSVGYGRAPETQYF

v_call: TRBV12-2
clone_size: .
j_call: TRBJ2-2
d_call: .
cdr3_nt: TGTGCAAGTCGCCCACGACTAGCGGGACTTACCGGGGAGCTGTTTTTT
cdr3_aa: CASRPRLAGLTGELFF

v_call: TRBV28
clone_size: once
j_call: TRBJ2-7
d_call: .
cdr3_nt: TGTGCCAGCAGCCTCAAGCTAGACTTAGGTATAGGCTACGAGCAGTACTTC
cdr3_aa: CASSLKLDLGIGYEQYF